The T cell receptor beta chain described here comes from a study of patients and donors after allogeneic stem cell transplantation. CDR3 length: 14 residues. Germline V gene data show CDR1 as SGHRS and CDR2 as YFSETQ. After removal of 2 bases from V and 8 bases from J, the junction contained 6 bases not matched to a gene. TCRdb reprocessed the RT-PCR reads with MiXCR, giving one entry per CDR3 protein. The sample holds about 960,000 distinct CDR3 sequences, more than 15% seen once. V gene TRBV5-1 combines with J gene TRBJ2-1; 8 bases are a match to TRBD2. Sample: blood, either unsorted or a sorted T cell fraction (not recorded which). This TCR came from a human donor who was either an allogeneic HSCT recipient or a stem cell or donor lymphocyte infusion donor (not recorded which). It is not recorded whose cells these are; they may come from a transplant donor. In nucleotides, the CDR3 is TGCGCCAGCAGCTTTCGGACTAGCCCCGATGAGCAGTTCTTC. It codes for CASSFRTSPDEQFF. Drawing the rest from reference TRBV5-1 and TRBJ2-1, the complete variable domain is KAGVTQTPRYLIKTRGQQVTLSCSPISGHRSVSWYQQTPGQGLQFLFEYFSETQRNKGNFPGRFSGRQFSNSRSEMNVSTLELGDSALYLCASSFRTSPDEQFFGPGTRLTVL.